This is a list of T cell receptor beta chains from one sample in a study of blood T cell repertoires in COVID-19. The protocol was immunoSEQ multiplex PCR, while the TCRdb copy is restricted to in-frame clones and leaves out a portion. This sample carries 300,000 or so clones, 70% to 90% of them seen once, and the ten largest clones take around 6%. The sample was PBMCs or T cells enriched from blood (not recorded which). The receptors stem from a woman aged 25 to 39 who had recovered from COVID-19. The conserved cysteine and the conserved F or W are not part of the CDR3 here. Only some rows state a clone size, as once, few, many or a class for expanded clones.

>once|TRBJ1-2|TRBV19
ASSTQGGANYGYT
>.|TRBJ1-1|TRBV9
ASSVASRNTEAF
>.|TRBJ1-2|TRBV25-1
ASPRVMDGYT
>.|TRBJ2-1|TRBV9
ASSVDGGTGGEQF
>.|TRBJ1-6|TRBV5-1
ASSSTGLQSPLH
>.|TRBJ1-2|TRBV27
ASSPFDRSYGYT
>once|TRBJ1-2|TRBV2
ASSDRPSNYGYT
>once|TRBJ2-3|TRBV12-5
ASGLVLLAGGKDTQY
>.|TRBJ1-3|TRBV2
ARESSGNTIY
>.|TRBJ2-7|TRBV7-8
ASSLVGSRGLYEQY
>.|TRBJ2-5|TRBV9
ASSVEASRETQY
>.|TRBJ2-5|TRBV5-1
ASNPGGIGNQETQY
>.|TRBJ2-2|TRBV5-4
ASSPPNTGELF
>.|TRBJ1-1|TRBV2
ASSAGNTEAF
>.|TRBJ1-1|TRBV7-2
ASRTGLEAF
>.|TRBJ1-1|TRBV4-2
ASSQDQGSTEAF
>once|TRBJ1-1|TRBV30
AWSTSVGVNTEAF
>.|TRBJ1-6|TRBV7-6
ASSLVQAGNSPLH
>.|TRBJ2-7|TRBV6-5
ASIDRAKLPYEQY
>.|TRBJ1-2|TRBV27
ASSLDRRGWYT
>.|TRBJ1-2|TRBV6-5
ASRGGQNYGYT
>.|TRBJ1-2|TRBV12-3/TRBV12-4
ASSPGTGENT
>.|TRBJ1-2|TRBV5-1
ASSVTDSYGYT
>few|TRBJ1-5|TRBV12-3/TRBV12-4
ASSYSNQPQH
>.|TRBJ1-1|TRBV5-1
ASSLTGGTNTEAF
>.|TRBJ2-7|TRBV6-5
ASRRGAAEQY